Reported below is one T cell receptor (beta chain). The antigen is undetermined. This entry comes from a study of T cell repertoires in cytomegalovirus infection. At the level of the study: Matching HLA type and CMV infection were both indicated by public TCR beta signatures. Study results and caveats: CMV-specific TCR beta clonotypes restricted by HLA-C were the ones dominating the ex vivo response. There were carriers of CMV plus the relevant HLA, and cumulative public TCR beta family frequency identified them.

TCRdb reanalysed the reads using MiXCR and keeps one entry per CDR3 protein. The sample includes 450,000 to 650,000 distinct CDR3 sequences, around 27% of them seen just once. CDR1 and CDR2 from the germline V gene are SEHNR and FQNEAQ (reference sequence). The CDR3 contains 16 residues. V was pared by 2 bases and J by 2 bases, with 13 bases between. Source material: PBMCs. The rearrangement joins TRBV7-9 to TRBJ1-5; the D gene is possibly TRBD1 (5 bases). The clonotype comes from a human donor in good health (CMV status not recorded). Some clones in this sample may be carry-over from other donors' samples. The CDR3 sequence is CASSLFGREGNQPQHF. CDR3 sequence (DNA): TGTGCCAGCAGCTTATTCGGCAGGGAGGGCAATCAGCCCCAGCATTTT.